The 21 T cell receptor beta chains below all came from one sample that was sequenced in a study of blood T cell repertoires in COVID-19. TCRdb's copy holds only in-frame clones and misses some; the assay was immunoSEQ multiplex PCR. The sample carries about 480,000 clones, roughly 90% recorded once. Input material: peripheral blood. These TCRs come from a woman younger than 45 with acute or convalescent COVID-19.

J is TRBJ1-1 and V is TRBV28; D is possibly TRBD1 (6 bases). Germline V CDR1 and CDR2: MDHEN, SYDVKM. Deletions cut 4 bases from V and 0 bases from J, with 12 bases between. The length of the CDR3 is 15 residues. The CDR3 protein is CASSSPGTLNTEAFF. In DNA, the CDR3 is TGTGCCAGCAGTTCGCCCGGGACACTGAACACTGAAGCTTTCTTT.

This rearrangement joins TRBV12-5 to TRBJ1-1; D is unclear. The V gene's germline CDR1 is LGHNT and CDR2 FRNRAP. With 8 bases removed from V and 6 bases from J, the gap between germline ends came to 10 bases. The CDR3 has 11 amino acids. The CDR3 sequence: CASMSLAEAFF. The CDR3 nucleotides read TGTGCTAGTATGAGTCTGGCTGAAGCTTTCTTT. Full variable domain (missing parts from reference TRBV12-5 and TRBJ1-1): DARVTQTPRHKVTEMGQEVTMRCQPILGHNTVFWYRQTMMQGLELLAYFRNRAPLDDSGMPKDRFSAEMPDATLATLKIQPSEPRDSAVYFCASMSLAEAFFGQGTRLTVV.

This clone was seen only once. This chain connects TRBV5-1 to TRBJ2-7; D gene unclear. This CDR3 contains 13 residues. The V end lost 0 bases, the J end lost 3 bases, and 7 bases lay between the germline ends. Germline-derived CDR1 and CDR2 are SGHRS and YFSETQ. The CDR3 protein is CASSLGLFYEQYF. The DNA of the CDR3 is TGCGCCAGCAGCTTGGGACTTTTCTACGAGCAGTACTTC.

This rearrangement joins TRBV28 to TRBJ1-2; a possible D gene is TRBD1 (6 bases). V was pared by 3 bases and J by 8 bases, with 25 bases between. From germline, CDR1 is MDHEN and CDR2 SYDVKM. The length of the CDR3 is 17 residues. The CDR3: CASSFYILSGTSRGYTF. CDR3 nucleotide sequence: TGTGCCAGCAGTTTTTATATCTTATCGGGGACAAGTAGGGGCTACACCTTC.

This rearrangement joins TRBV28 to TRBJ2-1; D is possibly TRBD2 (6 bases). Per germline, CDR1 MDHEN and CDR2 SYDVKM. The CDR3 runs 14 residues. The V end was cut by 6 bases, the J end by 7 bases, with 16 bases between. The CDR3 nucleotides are TGTGCCAGCAGCCGTCTACGGGGGATGAATGAGCAGTTCTTC. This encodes CASSRLRGMNEQFF.

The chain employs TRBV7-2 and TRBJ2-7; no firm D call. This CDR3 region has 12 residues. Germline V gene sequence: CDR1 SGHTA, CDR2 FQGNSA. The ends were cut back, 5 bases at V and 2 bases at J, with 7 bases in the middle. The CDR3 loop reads CASSPSAYEQYF. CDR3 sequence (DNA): TGTGCCAGCAGCCCGAGCGCCTACGAGCAGTACTTC. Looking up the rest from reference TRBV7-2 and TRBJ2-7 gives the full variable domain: GAGVSQSPSNKVTEKGKDVELRCDPISGHTALYWYRQSLGQGLEFLIYFQGNSAPDKSGLPSDRFSAERTGGSVSTLTIQRTQQEDSAVYLCASSPSAYEQYFGPGTRLTVT.

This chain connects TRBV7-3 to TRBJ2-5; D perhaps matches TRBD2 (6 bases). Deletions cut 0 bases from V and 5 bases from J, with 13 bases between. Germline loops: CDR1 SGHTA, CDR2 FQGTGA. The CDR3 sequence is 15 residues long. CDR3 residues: CASSLTGGTWETQYF. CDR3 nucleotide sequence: TGTGCCAGCAGCTTAACTGGCGGGACCTGGGAGACCCAGTACTTC. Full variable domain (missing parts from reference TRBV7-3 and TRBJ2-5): GAGVSQTPSNKVTEKGKYVELRCDPISGHTALYWYRQSLGQGPEFLIYFQGTGAADDSGLPNDRFFAVRPEGSVSTLKIQRTERGDSAVYLCASSLTGGTWETQYFGPGTRLLVL.

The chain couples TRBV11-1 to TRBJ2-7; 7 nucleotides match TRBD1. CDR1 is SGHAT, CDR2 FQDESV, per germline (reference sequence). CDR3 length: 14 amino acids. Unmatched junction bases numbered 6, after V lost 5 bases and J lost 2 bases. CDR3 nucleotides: TGTGCCAGCAGCGTTTACAGGGGAACCTACGAGCAGTACTTC. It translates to CASSVYRGTYEQYF.

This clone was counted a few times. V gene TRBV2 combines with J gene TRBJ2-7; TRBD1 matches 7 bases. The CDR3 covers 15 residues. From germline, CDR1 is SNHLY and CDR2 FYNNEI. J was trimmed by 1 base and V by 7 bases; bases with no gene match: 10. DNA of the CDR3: TGTGCCAGCACTCAGGACAGGTTTACTTCCTACGAGCAGTACTTC. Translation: CASTQDRFTSYEQYF. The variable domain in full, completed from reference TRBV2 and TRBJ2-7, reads EPEVTQTPSHQVTQMGQEVILRCVPISNHLYFYWYRQILGQKVEFLVSFYNNEISEKSEIFDDQFSVERPDGSNFTLKIRSTKLEDSAMYFCASTQDRFTSYEQYFGPGTRLTVT.

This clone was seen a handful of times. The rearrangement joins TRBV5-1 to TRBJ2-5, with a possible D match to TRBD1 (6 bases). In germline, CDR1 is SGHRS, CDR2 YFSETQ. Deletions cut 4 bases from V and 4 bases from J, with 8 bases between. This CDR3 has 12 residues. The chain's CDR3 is CASSPGAETQYF. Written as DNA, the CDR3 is TGCGCCAGCAGCCCAGGGGCAGAGACCCAGTACTTC.

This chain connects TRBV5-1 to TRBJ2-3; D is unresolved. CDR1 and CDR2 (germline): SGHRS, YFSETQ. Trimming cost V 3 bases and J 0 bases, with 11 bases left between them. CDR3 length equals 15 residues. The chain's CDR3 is CASSSENGSTDTQYF. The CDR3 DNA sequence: TGCGCCAGCAGCTCGGAAAACGGGAGCACAGATACGCAGTATTTT.

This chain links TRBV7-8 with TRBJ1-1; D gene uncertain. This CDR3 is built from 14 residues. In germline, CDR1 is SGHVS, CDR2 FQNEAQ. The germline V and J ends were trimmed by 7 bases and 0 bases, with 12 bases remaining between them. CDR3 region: CASTETFMNTEAFF. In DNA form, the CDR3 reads TGTGCCAGCACCGAGACATTTATGAACACTGAAGCTTTCTTT. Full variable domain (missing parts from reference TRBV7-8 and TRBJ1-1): GAGVSQSPRYKVAKRGQDVALRCDPISGHVSLFWYQQALGQGPEFLTYFQNEAQLDKSGLPSDRFFAERPEGSVSTLKIQRTQQEDSAVYLCASTETFMNTEAFFGQGTRLTVV.

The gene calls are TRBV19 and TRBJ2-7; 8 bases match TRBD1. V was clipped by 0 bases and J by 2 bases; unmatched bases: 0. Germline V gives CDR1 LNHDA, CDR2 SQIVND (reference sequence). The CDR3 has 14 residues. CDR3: CASSIEGQAYEQYF. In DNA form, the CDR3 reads TGTGCCAGTAGTATAGAGGGACAGGCCTACGAGCAGTACTTC.

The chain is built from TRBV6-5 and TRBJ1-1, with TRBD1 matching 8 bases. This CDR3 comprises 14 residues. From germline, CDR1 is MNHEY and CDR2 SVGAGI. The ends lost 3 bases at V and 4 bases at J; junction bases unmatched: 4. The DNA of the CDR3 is TGTGCCAGCAGTTATACAGGGGGAGGCACTGAAGCTTTCTTT. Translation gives CASSYTGGGTEAFF.

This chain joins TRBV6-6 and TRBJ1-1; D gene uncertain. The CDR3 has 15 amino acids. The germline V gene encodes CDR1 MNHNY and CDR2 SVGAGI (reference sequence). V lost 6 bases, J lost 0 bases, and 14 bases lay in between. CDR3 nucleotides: TGTGCCAGCAGATTAGGGAGTGGGGTGAACACTGAAGCTTTCTTT. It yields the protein CASRLGSGVNTEAFF.

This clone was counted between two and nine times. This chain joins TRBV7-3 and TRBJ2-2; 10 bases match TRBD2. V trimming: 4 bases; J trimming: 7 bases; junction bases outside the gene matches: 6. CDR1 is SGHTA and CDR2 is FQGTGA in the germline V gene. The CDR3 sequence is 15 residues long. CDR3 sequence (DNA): TGTGCCAGCAGCTCCAATAGCGGGGGGATCGGGGAGCTGTTTTTT. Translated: CASSSNSGGIGELFF.

Written as DNA, the CDR3 is TGTGCCAGCAGTTTGTCTGACTATGGCTACACCTTC. Its translation is CASSLSDYGYTF. The genes are TRBV12-3 or TRBV12-4 and TRBJ1-2, with D unresolved. V lost 3 bases and J lost 3, with 5 bases in between. CDR3 length: 12 amino acids.

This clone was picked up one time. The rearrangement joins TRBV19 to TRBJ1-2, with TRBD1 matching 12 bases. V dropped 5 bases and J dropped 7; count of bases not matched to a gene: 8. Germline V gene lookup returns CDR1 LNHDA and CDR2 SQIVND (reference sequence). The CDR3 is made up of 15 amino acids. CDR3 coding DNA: TGTGCCAGTAGTTCCCAGGGACAGGGGGCGTTTGGCTACACCTTC. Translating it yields CASSSQGQGAFGYTF.

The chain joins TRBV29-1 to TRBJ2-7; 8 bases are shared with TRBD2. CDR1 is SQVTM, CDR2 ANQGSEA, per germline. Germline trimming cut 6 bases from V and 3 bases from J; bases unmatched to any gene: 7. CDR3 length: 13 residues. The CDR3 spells CSVLSGEGYEQYF. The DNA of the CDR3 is TGCAGCGTCCTTAGCGGGGAAGGCTACGAGCAGTACTTC.

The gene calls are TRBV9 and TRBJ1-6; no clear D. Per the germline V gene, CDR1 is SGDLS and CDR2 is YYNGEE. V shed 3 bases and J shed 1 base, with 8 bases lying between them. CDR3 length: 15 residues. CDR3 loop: CASSDGVSYNSPLHF. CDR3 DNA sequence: TGTGCCAGCAGCGACGGGGTATCCTATAATTCACCCCTCCACTTT.

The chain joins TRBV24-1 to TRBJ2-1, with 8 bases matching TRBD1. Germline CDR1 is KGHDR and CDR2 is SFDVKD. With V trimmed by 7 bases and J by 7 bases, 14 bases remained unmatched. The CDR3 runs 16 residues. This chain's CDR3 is CATRMLWTGSSNEQFF. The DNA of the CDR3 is TGTGCCACCAGGATGCTTTGGACAGGGAGTTCGAATGAGCAGTTCTTC.